This is a list of T cell receptor beta chains from one sample in a study of blood T cell repertoires in COVID-19. Sequenced by immunoSEQ multiplex PCR; TCRdb stores in-frame clones only, minus some. The profile shows about 280,000 clones, around 89% of them singletons. The sample consisted of PBMCs or T cells enriched from blood (not recorded which). These receptors were collected from a woman aged 30 to 39 with acute COVID-19. Both conserved end residues are part of each CDR3. The D gene is left open where the match is weak. Where a row states a size, it is once, few, many or the class of an expanded clone; other rows omit it.

j_call: TRBJ2-7; d_call: .; clone_size: few; v_call: TRBV4-1; cdr3_aa: CASSSTGAYEQYF; cdr3_nt: TGCGCCAGCAGCTCGACGGGGGCCTACGAGCAGTACTTC
j_call: TRBJ2-7; d_call: TRBD2; clone_size: .; v_call: TRBV27; cdr3_aa: CASSSLLAGRYEQYF; cdr3_nt: TGTGCCAGCAGTTCTCTCCTAGCGGGACGCTACGAGCAGTACTTC
j_call: TRBJ1-5; d_call: .; clone_size: .; v_call: TRBV6-2/TRBV6-3; cdr3_aa: CASSYGTLGQPQHF; cdr3_nt: TGTGCCAGCAGTTACGGGACACTAGGTCAGCCCCAGCATTTT
j_call: TRBJ2-2; d_call: TRBD2; clone_size: .; v_call: TRBV7-9; cdr3_aa: CASSEVAGEGTGELFF; cdr3_nt: TGTGCCAGCAGCGAAGTAGCGGGAGAGGGCACCGGGGAGCTGTTTTTT
j_call: TRBJ1-5; d_call: .; clone_size: .; v_call: TRBV7-2; cdr3_aa: CASSLADNEGQPQHF; cdr3_nt: TGTGCCAGCAGCTTAGCTGACAATGAGGGTCAGCCCCAGCATTTT
j_call: TRBJ1-1; d_call: .; clone_size: .; v_call: TRBV15; cdr3_aa: CATSREPGTMNTEAFF; cdr3_nt: TGTGCCACCAGCAGAGAGCCAGGAACCATGAACACTGAAGCTTTCTTT
j_call: TRBJ2-1; d_call: .; clone_size: .; v_call: TRBV6-2/TRBV6-3; cdr3_aa: CASSWRRDYNEQFF; cdr3_nt: TGTGCCAGCAGTTGGCGACGGGATTACAATGAGCAGTTCTTC
j_call: TRBJ2-7; d_call: .; clone_size: .; v_call: TRBV30; cdr3_aa: CAWSVASVKGYEQYF; cdr3_nt: TGTGCCTGGAGTGTAGCGTCAGTGAAAGGCTACGAGCAGTACTTC
j_call: TRBJ2-5; d_call: .; clone_size: .; v_call: TRBV19; cdr3_aa: CASSTSGQTQYF; cdr3_nt: TGTGCCAGTAGTACCAGCGGGCAGACCCAGTACTTC
j_call: TRBJ2-1; d_call: .; clone_size: once; v_call: TRBV4-1; cdr3_aa: CASSRGEGVNEQFF; cdr3_nt: TGCGCCAGCAGTCGCGGGGAGGGGGTCAATGAGCAGTTCTTC
j_call: TRBJ2-7; d_call: TRBD1; clone_size: .; v_call: TRBV4-1; cdr3_aa: CASSQPIPGQQAYEQYF; cdr3_nt: TGCGCCAGCAGCCAACCTATCCCGGGACAGCAAGCCTACGAGCAGTACTTC
j_call: TRBJ2-7; d_call: TRBD2; clone_size: .; v_call: TRBV5-4; cdr3_aa: CASLGGNNEQYF; cdr3_nt: TGTGCCAGCCTGGGAGGGAACAACGAGCAGTACTTC
j_call: TRBJ2-1; d_call: .; clone_size: .; v_call: TRBV10-1; cdr3_aa: CASSGTRLNEQFF; cdr3_nt: TGCGCCAGCAGTGGGACAAGACTCAATGAGCAGTTCTTC
j_call: TRBJ1-1; d_call: TRBD1; clone_size: .; v_call: TRBV7-2; cdr3_aa: CASTTGGMNTEAFF; cdr3_nt: TGTGCCAGCACTACAGGGGGGATGAACACTGAAGCTTTCTTT
j_call: TRBJ1-6; d_call: .; clone_size: .; v_call: TRBV27; cdr3_aa: CASSLPLEGSPLHF; cdr3_nt: TGTGCCAGCAGTCTACCCTTGGAGGGTTCACCCCTCCACTTT
j_call: TRBJ1-1; d_call: TRBD1; clone_size: .; v_call: TRBV12-3/TRBV12-4; cdr3_aa: CASGGRGPTEAFF; cdr3_nt: TGTGCCAGCGGCGGCAGGGGGCCAACTGAAGCTTTCTTT
j_call: TRBJ1-3; d_call: .; clone_size: .; v_call: TRBV7-9; cdr3_aa: CASSLEQGAGNTIYF; cdr3_nt: TGTGCCAGCAGCTTAGAACAGGGCGCTGGAAACACCATATATTTT
j_call: TRBJ2-7; d_call: TRBD2; clone_size: .; v_call: TRBV27; cdr3_aa: CASSLERGTYEQYF; cdr3_nt: TGTGCCAGCAGTTTGGAGCGGGGGACCTACGAGCAGTACTTC
j_call: TRBJ2-6; d_call: .; clone_size: .; v_call: TRBV7-2; cdr3_aa: CASSLPVLTGANVLTF; cdr3_nt: TGTGCCAGCAGCTTACCGGTCCTAACTGGGGCCAACGTCCTGACTTTC
j_call: TRBJ2-7; d_call: .; clone_size: .; v_call: TRBV28; cdr3_aa: CASSLTGYEQYF; cdr3_nt: TGTGCCAGCAGTTTAACTGGCTACGAGCAGTACTTC
j_call: TRBJ1-4; d_call: .; clone_size: .; v_call: TRBV12-3/TRBV12-4; cdr3_aa: CASSLGRAEKLFF; cdr3_nt: TGTGCCAGCAGTCTGGGGCGAGCTGAAAAACTGTTTTTT
j_call: TRBJ1-1; d_call: TRBD1; clone_size: .; v_call: TRBV9; cdr3_aa: CASSIEETGDTEAFF; cdr3_nt: TGTGCCAGCAGCATAGAAGAAACAGGGGATACTGAAGCTTTCTTT
j_call: TRBJ2-5; d_call: .; clone_size: once; v_call: TRBV11-2; cdr3_aa: CASSFHFQETQYF; cdr3_nt: TGTGCCAGCAGCTTTCATTTCCAAGAGACCCAGTACTTC
j_call: TRBJ1-1; d_call: .; clone_size: .; v_call: TRBV30; cdr3_aa: CAWSVLGNTEAFF; cdr3_nt: TGTGCCTGGAGTGTACTAGGGAATACTGAAGCTTTCTTT
j_call: TRBJ1-6; d_call: TRBD1; clone_size: .; v_call: TRBV28; cdr3_aa: CASSAAGQGTHF; cdr3_nt: TGTGCCAGCAGTGCCGCGGGACAGGGTACCCACTTT
j_call: TRBJ2-1; d_call: TRBD2; clone_size: .; v_call: TRBV7-9; cdr3_aa: CASSLGGLAGDQSYNEQFF; cdr3_nt: TGTGCCAGCAGCTTAGGGGGACTAGCGGGAGATCAATCCTACAATGAGCAGTTCTTC
j_call: TRBJ2-3; d_call: .; clone_size: .; v_call: TRBV7-8; cdr3_aa: CASSPRVGGGGTDTQYF; cdr3_nt: TGTGCCAGCAGCCCAAGGGTAGGAGGAGGTGGCACAGATACGCAGTATTTT